A selection of T cell receptor beta chains follows, all from one sample in a study of T cell responses to AZD1222 COVID-19 vaccine. TCRdb's table, derived via immunoSEQ multiplex PCR, lists solely in-frame clones and lacks some. The repertoire has around 100,000 clones, 91% of them found once; the top ten carry 45%. The sequences come from peripheral blood, collected on day 0 of AZD1222 vaccination. These receptors were collected from an adult in good health. CDR3s include the opening cysteine and the closing phenylalanine or tryptophan. Fields, in order: V gene, clone size, J gene, D gene, CDR3 protein, CDR3 DNA. D genes are given only for firm matches. Not every row has a clone size; where given, it reads once, few, many or a size class.

TRBV30	-	TRBJ2-7	-	CAWSRPLEQYF	TGTGCCTGGAGTAGACCCCTTGAACAGTACTTC
TRBV27	-	TRBJ1-2	-	CASSLGGGAYGYTF	TGTGCCAGCAGTTTGGGGGGTGGAGCCTATGGCTACACCTTC
TRBV25-1	once	TRBJ1-2	-	CASSAETPNYGYTF	TGTGCCAGCAGTGCCGAGACACCGAACTATGGCTACACCTTC
TRBV28	-	TRBJ1-2	-	CASSSRRNYGYTF	TGTGCCAGCAGCTCCAGGAGGAACTATGGCTACACCTTC
TRBV19	few	TRBJ1-5	-	CASSIGTDGQPQHF	TGTGCCAGTAGTATAGGGACAGACGGGCAGCCCCAGCATTTT
TRBV10-3	-	TRBJ2-1	-	CATSTANEQFF	TGTGCCACCAGCACGGCCAATGAGCAGTTCTTC
TRBV5-6	-	TRBJ1-1	-	CASRNWGGNTEAFF	TGTGCCAGCAGAAACTGGGGAGGGAACACTGAAGCTTTCTTT
TRBV4-2	-	TRBJ2-7	TRBD1	CASSQGSGTVLYEQYF	TGTGCCAGCAGCCAAGGTTCCGGGACAGTACTCTACGAGCAGTACTTC
TRBV24-1	-	TRBJ2-3	-	CATSVEGGTDTQYF	TGTGCCACCAGTGTCGAGGGAGGAACAGATACGCAGTATTTT
TRBV27	few	TRBJ2-6	-	CASRVAGANVLTF	TGTGCCAGCCGGGTGGCTGGGGCCAACGTCCTGACTTTC
TRBV29-1	-	TRBJ1-5	-	CSVGTANQPQHF	TGCAGCGTTGGGACGGCCAATCAGCCCCAGCATTTT
TRBV5-1	-	TRBJ1-4	-	CASTGLGVANEKLFF	TGCGCCAGCACCGGACTCGGGGTAGCTAATGAAAAACTGTTTTTT
TRBV27	-	TRBJ2-7	-	CASSSTGSRGYEQYF	TGTGCCAGCAGTAGTACAGGGAGTAGGGGCTACGAGCAGTACTTC